A selection of T cell receptor beta chains follows, all from one sample in a study of shared clonotypes between healthy human individuals. Profiling relied on immunoSEQ multiplex PCR, and the TCRdb table lists in-frame clones only, not all of them. The sample has around 2.1 million clones, about 93% seen once. Sequencing was done on a sample of naive CD8+ T cells from PBMCs. The source of these receptors is a man between 18 and 35 years old in good health. Some clones in this sample may be carry-over from other donors' samples. Both conserved end residues are part of each CDR3. The D gene is left open where the match is weak. Only part of the rows carry a size: once, few, many, or a class if the clone is expanded.

D: TRBD1; size: -; V: TRBV6-5; J: TRBJ1-2; CDR3: CASTPGDSNYGYTF; DNA: TGTGCCAGCACGCCCGGGGACAGCAACTATGGCTACACCTTC
D: -; size: -; V: TRBV5-1; J: TRBJ1-2; CDR3: CASSWTYDGTYGYTF; DNA: TGCGCCAGCAGCTGGACCTACGACGGAACCTATGGCTACACCTTC
D: -; size: -; V: TRBV7-6; J: TRBJ2-1; CDR3: CASSLRSASSYNEQFF; DNA: TGTGCCAGCAGCTTAAGAAGCGCGAGCTCCTACAATGAGCAGTTCTTC
D: -; size: -; V: TRBV27; J: TRBJ1-1; CDR3: CASSASLGGWGAFF; DNA: TGTGCCAGCAGTGCTTCCCTGGGGGGGTGGGGGGCTTTCTTT
D: -; size: -; V: TRBV11-2; J: TRBJ1-5; CDR3: CASSLLAGYSNQPQHF; DNA: TGTGCCAGCAGCTTATTGGCGGGATATAGCAATCAGCCCCAGCATTTT
D: TRBD1; size: once; V: TRBV28; J: TRBJ1-2; CDR3: CASSGRGRGREGYTF; DNA: TGTGCCAGCAGTGGCCGCGGGAGGGGGCGAGAAGGCTACACCTTC
D: -; size: once; V: TRBV28; J: TRBJ2-7; CDR3: CASSLRLLSYEQYF; DNA: TGTGCCAGCAGTTTGAGGTTACTCTCCTACGAGCAGTACTTC
D: -; size: -; V: TRBV21-1; J: TRBJ1-3; CDR3: CASSKAVGKNAIYF; DNA: TGTGCCAGCAGCAAAGCGGTGGGGAAGAACGCCATATATTTT
D: -; size: -; V: TRBV19; J: TRBJ2-7; CDR3: CASSPPDGTYEQYF; DNA: TGTGCCAGTAGTCCCCCGGACGGAACCTACGAGCAGTACTTC
D: TRBD1; size: once; V: TRBV7-9; J: TRBJ1-5; CDR3: CASSPLIGRGLDQPQHF; DNA: TGTGCCAGCAGCCCTCTGATCGGCAGGGGGCTTGATCAGCCCCAGCATTTT
D: -; size: few; V: TRBV9; J: TRBJ1-3; CDR3: CASGTGNTIYF; DNA: TGTGCCAGCGGGACGGGAAACACCATATATTTT
D: TRBD2; size: few; V: TRBV7-9; J: TRBJ2-7; CDR3: CASSPRGTSDYEQYF; DNA: TGTGCCAGCAGCCCCCGAGGGACTAGCGACTACGAGCAGTACTTC
D: TRBD2; size: -; V: TRBV27; J: TRBJ2-2; CDR3: CASSLELRGLAGGPGTGELFF; DNA: TGTGCCAGCAGTTTAGAATTAAGGGGACTAGCGGGAGGGCCTGGCACCGGGGAGCTGTTTTTT
D: TRBD2; size: -; V: TRBV7-9; J: TRBJ2-1; CDR3: CASSLVGGAYNEQFF; DNA: TGTGCCAGCAGCTTAGTCGGGGGGGCCTACAATGAGCAGTTCTTC